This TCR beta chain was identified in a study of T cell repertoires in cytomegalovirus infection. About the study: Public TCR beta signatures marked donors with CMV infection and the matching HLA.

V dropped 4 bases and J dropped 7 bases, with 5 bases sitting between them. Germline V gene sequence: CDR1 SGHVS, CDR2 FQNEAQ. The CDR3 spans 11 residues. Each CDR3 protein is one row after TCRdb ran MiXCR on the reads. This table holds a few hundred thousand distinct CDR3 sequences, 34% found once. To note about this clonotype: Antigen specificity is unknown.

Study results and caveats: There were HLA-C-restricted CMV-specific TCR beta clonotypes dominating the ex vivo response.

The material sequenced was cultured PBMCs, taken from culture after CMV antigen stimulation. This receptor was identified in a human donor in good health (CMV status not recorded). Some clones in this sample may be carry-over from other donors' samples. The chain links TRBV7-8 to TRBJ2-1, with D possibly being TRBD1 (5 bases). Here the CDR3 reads CASSSGNEQFF. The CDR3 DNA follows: TGTGCCAGCAGCTCAGGGAATGAGCAGTTCTTC.